Presented here are 15 T cell receptor beta chains from one specimen sequenced in a study of T-cell memory formation after mild COVID-19. Using its own MiXCR run on the 5' RACE reads, TCRdb lists one record per CDR3 protein. The sample records some 350,000 distinct CDR3 sequences, 15% to 20% being singletons. Sequencing input: PBMCs or a T cell subset sorted from them (not recorded which). The receptor source for this set is a man between 18 and 35 years old who had mild COVID-19 (a few samples of this study predate the infection). Cell type and time point are not known.

This clonotype was picked up a small number of times. The V call is TRBV11-2, the J call TRBJ2-1, with a weak D call TRBD1 (6 bases). This CDR3 is 15 amino acids long. The germline gives CDR1 SGHAT, CDR2 FQNNGV. The V gene lost 4 bases and the J gene lost 8 bases, with 18 bases spanning the gap. CDR3 in amino acids: CASSSLRDNADEQFF. The CDR3 DNA reads as TGTGCCAGCAGCTCCCTCCGGGACAACGCCGATGAGCAGTTCTTC.

This clonotype was observed a few times. The gene calls are TRBV6-5 and TRBJ2-7, with 11 nucleotides matching TRBD1. V shed 5 bases, J shed 4 bases, and the junction held 7 bases outside the gene matches. This CDR3 has 15 amino acids. Germline lookup yields CDR1 MNHEY and CDR2 SVGAGI. The CDR3 here is CASSNRDRGKYEQYF. DNA for the CDR3: TGTGCCAGCAGTAATCGGGACAGGGGGAAGTACGAGCAGTACTTC.

This clonotype was picked up many times. The chain combines TRBV5-1 with TRBJ2-7; 9 nucleotides agree with TRBD2. Germline V CDR1 and CDR2: SGHRS, YFSETQ. Trimming at V came to 0 bases and at J to 3 bases, leaving 4 bases not matched to a gene. CDR3 length equals 15 residues. This CDR3 is CASSLGVAGDYEQYV. The CDR3 DNA follows: TGCGCCAGCAGCTTGGGGGTAGCGGGGGACTACGAGCAGTACGTC.

Comments on this clonotype: Compared with germline, one end of the junction differs, possibly owing to a read error. This chain links TRBV5-5 with TRBJ2-3, with 7 bases matching TRBD1. CDR1 is SGHKS and CDR2 is YYEKEE in the germline V gene (reference sequence). There are 18 residues in the CDR3. The chain's CDR3 is CAGSPRARDSGSTDTQYF. CDR3 nucleotides: TGTGCCGGCAGCCCTAGAGCCCGGGACAGCGGTAGCACAGATACGCAGTATTTT.

J is TRBJ1-1 and V is TRBV7-2; D gene uncertain. This CDR3 comprises 18 residues. Germline CDR1 is SGHTA and CDR2 is FQGNSA. V was shortened by 0 bases and J by 1 base, with 18 bases between the two germline ends. The CDR3 here is CASSLARTYSPGNTEAFF. Here the CDR3 DNA reads TGTGCCAGCAGCTTAGCCCGAACTTACAGTCCTGGGAACACTGAAGCTTTCTTT.

The chain employs TRBV29-1 and TRBJ1-1; a weak D match, TRBD1 (6 bases). From germline, CDR1 is SQVTM and CDR2 ANQGSEA. The CDR3 has 13 amino acids. The CDR3 loop reads CRIQGQVNTEAFF. The CDR3 DNA sequence: TGCAGGATACAGGGCCAAGTGAACACTGAAGCTTTCTTT. The full variable domain, with the rest looked up from reference TRBV29-1 and TRBJ1-1, is SAVISQKPSRDICQRGTSLTIQCQVDSQVTMMFWYRQQPGQSLTLIATANQGSEATYESGFVIDKFPISRPNLTFSTLTVSNMSPEDSSIYLCRIQGQVNTEAFFGQGTRLTVV.

This clonotype was counted a few times. The rearrangement links TRBV28 to TRBJ1-1; D remains ambiguous. CDR3 length: 13 amino acids. V lost 3 bases and J lost 10, with 15 bases in between. The V gene's germline CDR1 is MDHEN and CDR2 SYDVKM. The DNA of the CDR3 is TGTGCCAGCAGTTTTGACGGCATTTGGGGAGCTTTCTTT. Amino acids: CASSFDGIWGAFF.

This clonotype was detected only a few times. V gene TRBV7-2 combines with J gene TRBJ1-5, with D unresolved. The CDR3 sequence is 18 residues long. Trimming shortened V by 1 base and J by 0 bases, and 16 bases separated the two germline ends. CDR1 and CDR2 (germline): SGHTA, FQGNSA. In nucleotides, the CDR3 is TGTGCCAGCAGCTTAGGTAGGCCCCTGGATCCTAGCAATCAGCCCCAGCATTTT. This sequence encodes CASSLGRPLDPSNQPQHF.

In its sample, this clonotype was seen a few times. The chain links TRBV5-1 to TRBJ2-5; 9 bases fit TRBD1. Looked up from germline, CDR1 is SGHRS and CDR2 is YFSETQ. J gave up 5 bases and V 7 bases, and 3 bases lay outside the gene matches. The CDR3 has 12 residues. The CDR3 DNA sequence: TGCGCCAGCGGGACAGGGATGGAGACCCAGTACTTC. It encodes CASGTGMETQYF. The full variable domain, rest sourced from reference TRBV5-1 and TRBJ2-5, is KAGVTQTPRYLIKTRGQQVTLSCSPISGHRSVSWYQQTPGQGLQFLFEYFSETQRNKGNFPGRFSGRQFSNSRSEMNVSTLELGDSALYLCASGTGMETQYFGPGTRLLVL.

This rearrangement joins TRBV5-6 to TRBJ2-7; perhaps D is TRBD1 or TRBD2 (5 bases each). Per germline, CDR1 SGHDT and CDR2 YYEEEE. Trimming pared 0 bases from V and 4 bases from J, leaving 11 bases between. CDR3 length: 14 amino acids. The CDR3 DNA follows: TGTGCCAGCAGCTTGGGTGAATGGGGGTACGAGCAGTACGTC. Residues: CASSLGEWGYEQYV.

In its sample, this clonotype was seen a few times. The rearrangement uses TRBV5-1 and TRBJ2-3; D is undetermined. Germline V gene sequence: CDR1 SGHRS, CDR2 YFSETQ. Trimming cost V 2 bases and J 2 bases, with 6 bases left between them. CDR3 length: 13 amino acids. CDR3 protein: CASSFLPTDTQYF. For the CDR3, the DNA is TGCGCCAGCAGCTTCCTCCCCACAGATACGCAGTATTTT.

V usage is TRBV11-2 and J usage is TRBJ2-5; D remains ambiguous. Germline CDR1 reads SGHAT; CDR2 reads FQNNGV. V lost 4 bases to trimming and J lost 5 bases, with 14 bases between them. The CDR3 runs 14 residues. The CDR3 spells CASSSARVGETQYF. In DNA form, the CDR3 reads TGTGCCAGCAGCTCCGCTAGGGTGGGGGAGACCCAGTACTTC.

This clonotype was observed a few times. This sequence joins TRBV4-3 and TRBJ1-2; D unresolved. The V gene lost 3 bases and the J gene lost 6 bases, with 14 bases spanning the gap. Germline-derived CDR1 and CDR2 are LGHNA and YSLEER. This CDR3 region has 14 residues. The chain's CDR3 is CASSQIADGDGYTF. In DNA form, the CDR3 reads TGCGCCAGCAGCCAGATCGCGGACGGGGATGGCTACACCTTC.

The V call is TRBV2, the J call TRBJ1-2; possibly TRBD1 for D (6 bases). CDR1 and CDR2 (germline): SNHLY, FYNNEI. V gave up 7 bases and J gave up 0 bases, with 15 bases separating them. The CDR3 has 15 amino acids. The CDR3 sequence is CASTRRQASNYGYTF. The CDR3 DNA is TGTGCCAGCACAAGAAGACAGGCATCTAACTATGGCTACACCTTC. Looking up the rest from reference TRBV2 and TRBJ1-2 gives the full variable domain: EPEVTQTPSHQVTQMGQEVILRCVPISNHLYFYWYRQILGQKVEFLVSFYNNEISEKSEIFDDQFSVERPDGSNFTLKIRSTKLEDSAMYFCASTRRQASNYGYTFGSGTRLTVV.

In this sample, this clonotype turned up a few times. This chain links TRBV2 with TRBJ2-7; 8 bases agree with TRBD1. The germline CDR1 and CDR2 sequences are SNHLY and FYNNEI. The CDR3 contains 16 residues. V lost 8 bases and J lost 3; bases outside the gene matches: 15. The CDR3 DNA sequence: TGTGCCAGCGTCGGCAGGGGGCCAGATGGCTACTACGAGCAGTACGTC. This encodes CASVGRGPDGYYEQYV.